The following is a T cell receptor beta chain sequence with its context. This clone was observed at least ten times. The specificity of this receptor is unknown. No base qualities exist here, and no much larger clone lies one base off it. The entire amount of isolated RNA was reverse transcribed using the High Capacity cDNA Reverse Transcription Kit, so the sequenced TCRB transcripts were expressed ones. Deep immunoSEQ sequencing was performed on naive, central memory and regulatory T cell samples, with an average of roughly 3.5 million total reads per sample. After sorted cells were lysed in RLT buffer, RNA was extracted with DNase-treated RNeasy Micro or Mini kits, with the choice depending on cell number. Each cell subset was processed separately to prevent cross-contamination, with patient and healthy donor samples processed together. The immunoSEQ multiplex PCR was used to amplify TCRB sequences from cDNA, generating 87-bp fragments that spanned the CDR3 region. Sequencing of the amplicons was done on the Illumina HiSeq platform. The authors' analysis ran thus. Synthetic template baselines were used to correct PCR bias computationally, reads within Hamming distance 2 were collapsed together, and singletons that could not be merged were discarded. Reads were aligned against IMGT so that V, D and J genes, CDR3 length and insertions or deletions at six rearrangement sites could be assigned. Within each subset, clonotype counts were normalized to sorted cell number, and only after that were true diversity and Gini coefficients computed with the tcR R package. The overlap coefficient, calculated on TCRB nucleotide sequences, was used to quantify repertoire sharing. Entries here come from immuneACCESS through TCRdb and include only in-frame sequences with V and J called. Some clones fail to appear in such tables; in the studies checked, an unresolved V gene covers under half of the shortfall, and the cause of the remainder is unknown. V and J calls and clone size are given by that table; D and trimming were obtained from the DNA. Present in this sample are 150,000 to 190,000 clones, less than 9.5% of which were seen just once. Of the sample, approximately 0.65% falls within the top ten clones.

Each donor gave one peripheral blood draw, around 100 mL on average, collected into heparinised tubes. Naive, central memory, regulatory and stem cell-like memory CD4+ T cells were sorted on a BD FACSAria II using a panel including CD45RO, CCR7, CD25, CD127, CD95 and CD27. A purity above 95% was achieved for all sorted populations. PBMCs were separated immediately by Lymphoprep density gradient centrifugation and were stained directly, without being cultured. To minimize batch effects, samples were stained and sorted in pairs, one healthy donor with one patient per experiment. This record comes from a study of beta chain features in type 1 diabetes (dated 2018 in TCRdb). For context, the study as a whole: No differences in mean age, gender distribution, total cell number or subset yield were found between patients and healthy donors. The study compared TCRB repertoires of sorted circulating CD4+ T cell subsets between recently diagnosed type 1 diabetes patients and matched healthy donors. Naive and central memory subsets were obtained from all 28 donors, but regulatory and stem cell-like memory subsets were isolated from only 8 patients and roughly 8 healthy donors. A total of roughly 100 million sorted cells were examined across all samples, and the number of cells per subset was strongly correlated with RNA yield.

V loses 6 bases at its end and J loses 6 bases; junction bases beyond the gene matches: 6. The CDR3 contains 13 residues, cysteine and phenylalanine counted. CDR3 DNA is the only sequence kept; it has 39 bases, read in frame from the first base. Sequences MNHEY (CDR1) and SVGAGI (CDR2) are obtained from the germline V gene. General conclusions and limits of the study: At VDJ recombination sites, type 1 diabetes patients had fewer insertions and more deleted nucleotides, which implies abnormalities in thymic rearrangement. A moderate but significant shortening of TCRB CDR3 length was observed in type 1 diabetes patients in all four CD4+ subsets. Naive, central memory and regulatory TCRB repertoires appeared to be more alike among patients than among healthy donors. Sequencing cDNA rather than genomic DNA could over-represent highly expressing activated cells, although activation and CD3 levels did not differ between groups. Because the HLA sub-analyses included only small numbers of individuals, any influence of HLA type on TCRB rearrangement was left unresolved. Shorter templates might be favored by PCR, yet because patient and control samples were amplified and corrected together, any such skew would affect both groups equally.

Sequencing was carried out using central memory CD4+ T cells from blood. The clonotype comes from a man aged 18-30 years in good health. The rearrangement joined TRBV6-5 to TRBJ1-2, and TRBD1 matches 8 of the central bases. The CDR3 sequence is CASRDRVENGYTF. The DNA sequence reads TGTGCCAGCAGGGACAGGGTAGAGAATGGCTACACCTTC.